The TCR beta chain under discussion was sequenced for a study of T cell responses to AZD1222 COVID-19 vaccine. Study findings and constraints: The donor group comprised mostly white British people and more females; the analysis possibly underestimated clonal diversity.

Assay used: immunoSEQ multiplex PCR; TCRdb lists only in-frame clones, some missing. The sample carries around 130,000 clones, 89% recorded once. About this clone itself: Its antigen is undetermined.

Germline CDR1 MDHEN, CDR2 SYDVKM. With 11 bases clipped from V and 3 bases from J, the junction kept 11 bases outside the gene matches. The CDR3 runs to 14 residues. The clonotype comes from an adult in good health. This rearrangement joins TRBV28 to TRBJ2-7; 9 nucleotides agree with TRBD2. The material sequenced was peripheral blood, taken on day 0 of AZD1222 vaccination. The chain's CDR3 is CAAQAGSGSYEQYF. The CDR3 DNA reads as TGTGCCGCCCAGGCCGGTAGCGGGAGCTACGAGCAGTACTTC.